This T cell receptor beta chain came from a study of blood T cell repertoires in COVID-19. This clone is a singleton in its sample. Per the germline V gene, CDR1 is MNHEY and CDR2 is SVGAGI. The V segment lost 6 bases and the J segment 8 bases; nucleotides outside the gene matches: 9. The CDR3 covers 13 residues. Repertoires were generated with immunoSEQ multiplex PCR, while TCRdb's copy carries only in-frame clones and drops some. This table has around 68,000 clones, around 80% appearing once. The J gene is TRBJ1-2, the V gene TRBV6-5; 7 nucleotides match TRBD1. The source material was peripheral blood. The source is a woman aged 45-60 years with acute or convalescent COVID-19. CDR3 nucleotide sequence: TGTGCCAGCAGGCCTCGGACAGGCGCGGGCTACACCTTC. Its protein is CASRPRTGAGYTF.